Listed below are T cell receptor beta chains from one sample, sequenced in a study of blood T cell repertoires in COVID-19. This table comes from immunoSEQ multiplex PCR, and its TCRdb copy is limited to in-frame clones, with some not included. The repertoire holds about 260,000 clones, with roughly 86% as singletons. Sample: peripheral blood. These receptors came from a woman in her forties or fifties with acute or convalescent COVID-19. Both conserved end residues are part of each CDR3. The D gene is left open where the match is weak. Clone size, where shown, is once, few, many, or a class for clones that have expanded.

V gene: TRBV11-1; clone size: NA; J gene: TRBJ2-5; D gene: NA; CDR3 DNA: TGTGCCAGCAGCTTGGCGACAGCTTCGGAGACCCAGTACTTC; CDR3 protein: CASSLATASETQYF
V gene: TRBV10-3; clone size: NA; J gene: TRBJ2-3; D gene: TRBD2; CDR3 DNA: TGTGCCATCAGAGATGGCGGGAGGGGGGGCACAGATACGCAGTATTTT; CDR3 protein: CAIRDGGRGGTDTQYF
V gene: TRBV11-3; clone size: NA; J gene: TRBJ2-2; D gene: NA; CDR3 DNA: TGTGCCAGCAGCCCCGCTGGCGGGGCCAGGCACGGGGAGCTGTTTTTT; CDR3 protein: CASSPAGGARHGELFF
V gene: TRBV9; clone size: NA; J gene: TRBJ2-1; D gene: TRBD1; CDR3 DNA: TGTGCCAGCAGCGTAGTTGCAGGGGGCGTTTACAATGAGCAGTTCTTC; CDR3 protein: CASSVVAGGVYNEQFF
V gene: TRBV4-2; clone size: NA; J gene: TRBJ1-1; D gene: TRBD1; CDR3 DNA: TGTGCCAGCAGCCAAGTCGGTACAGGGGCGAACACTGAAGCTTTCTTT; CDR3 protein: CASSQVGTGANTEAFF
V gene: TRBV10-3; clone size: NA; J gene: TRBJ2-5; D gene: NA; CDR3 DNA: TGTGCCATCAGTGAGTCTTTAGCCAAGGAGACCCAGTACTTC; CDR3 protein: CAISESLAKETQYF
V gene: TRBV4-3; clone size: few; J gene: TRBJ1-1; D gene: TRBD1; CDR3 DNA: TGCGCCAGCAGCCCGTCGATTACAGGGGGCACTGAAGCTTTCTTT; CDR3 protein: CASSPSITGGTEAFF
V gene: TRBV19; clone size: NA; J gene: TRBJ2-5; D gene: NA; CDR3 DNA: TGTGCCAGTTCCGTGACCGCGGGGCAGGAGACCCAGTACTTC; CDR3 protein: CASSVTAGQETQYF
V gene: TRBV5-1; clone size: NA; J gene: TRBJ1-3; D gene: TRBD1; CDR3 DNA: TGCGCCAGCAGCTACGGGACAGACTTTGGAAACACCATATATTTT; CDR3 protein: CASSYGTDFGNTIYF
V gene: TRBV4-1; clone size: few; J gene: TRBJ1-5; D gene: TRBD1; CDR3 DNA: TGCGCCAGCAGCCAAGATAGGACAGGGGGCAATCAGCCCCAGCATTTT; CDR3 protein: CASSQDRTGGNQPQHF
V gene: TRBV20-1; clone size: NA; J gene: TRBJ1-5; D gene: NA; CDR3 DNA: TGCAGTGCTAGTATTAGGGGCCAGCCCCAGCATTTT; CDR3 protein: CSASIRGQPQHF
V gene: TRBV30; clone size: NA; J gene: TRBJ2-1; D gene: NA; CDR3 DNA: TGTGCCTGGAGTGTATGGGGCGGGATAGTCTACAATGAGCAGTTCTTC; CDR3 protein: CAWSVWGGIVYNEQFF
V gene: TRBV6-1; clone size: NA; J gene: TRBJ2-1; D gene: NA; CDR3 DNA: TGTGCCAGCAGTGAAGGAGCTAGCTACAATGAGCAGTTCTTC; CDR3 protein: CASSEGASYNEQFF
V gene: TRBV5-1; clone size: NA; J gene: TRBJ1-2; D gene: NA; CDR3 DNA: TGCGCCAGCAGCTTGGAACCAGGGAGGGGCTACACCTTC; CDR3 protein: CASSLEPGRGYTF
V gene: TRBV7-8; clone size: NA; J gene: TRBJ1-6; D gene: TRBD1; CDR3 DNA: TGTGCCAGCAGCTTACAGGACAGGGGTAATTCACCCCTCCACTTT; CDR3 protein: CASSLQDRGNSPLHF
V gene: TRBV3-1/TRBV3-2; clone size: NA; J gene: TRBJ2-2; D gene: NA; CDR3 DNA: TGTGCCAGCAGCCAACCCCCGCCTAGCTATACCACCGGGGAGCTGTTTTTT; CDR3 protein: CASSQPPPSYTTGELFF
V gene: TRBV7-8; clone size: few; J gene: TRBJ1-6; D gene: NA; CDR3 DNA: TGTGCCAGCAGCTTCCAGGGGAATTCACCCCTCCACTTT; CDR3 protein: CASSFQGNSPLHF
V gene: TRBV19; clone size: NA; J gene: TRBJ2-1; D gene: TRBD2; CDR3 DNA: TGTGCCAGCGACAGAGGACTAGCGGGAGTTAATGAGCAGTTCTTC; CDR3 protein: CASDRGLAGVNEQFF
V gene: TRBV27; clone size: few; J gene: TRBJ1-6; D gene: NA; CDR3 DNA: TGTGCCAGCAGTTTATCGTTGGGGAGCTCCTATAATTCACCCCTCCACTTT; CDR3 protein: CASSLSLGSSYNSPLHF
V gene: TRBV7-2; clone size: NA; J gene: TRBJ1-5; D gene: TRBD1; CDR3 DNA: TGTGCCAGCAGCCTCACGACAGGGGGTGGCAATCAGCCCCAGCATTTT; CDR3 protein: CASSLTTGGGNQPQHF
V gene: TRBV28; clone size: NA; J gene: TRBJ2-7; D gene: TRBD2; CDR3 DNA: TGTGCCAGCAGCTCGGCTAGCGGGATCTCCTACGAGCAGTACTTC; CDR3 protein: CASSSASGISYEQYF
V gene: TRBV28; clone size: NA; J gene: TRBJ2-7; D gene: NA; CDR3 DNA: TGTGCCAGCAGGCTACAGGGCCACGAGCAGTACTTC; CDR3 protein: CASRLQGHEQYF
V gene: TRBV11-2; clone size: NA; J gene: TRBJ2-5; D gene: TRBD1; CDR3 DNA: TGTGCCAGCAGCTTAGGGGGGACAGGGGTCGGTGGAGAGACCCAGTACTTC; CDR3 protein: CASSLGGTGVGGETQYF
V gene: TRBV14; clone size: NA; J gene: TRBJ1-1; D gene: TRBD1; CDR3 DNA: TGTGCCAGCAGCCCGCAGGGGGCCTGGACTGAAGCTTTCTTT; CDR3 protein: CASSPQGAWTEAFF
V gene: TRBV9; clone size: NA; J gene: TRBJ1-2; D gene: TRBD1; CDR3 DNA: TGTGCCAGCAGCGAAGGGACAGTAGCTGGCTACACCTTC; CDR3 protein: CASSEGTVAGYTF
V gene: TRBV7-8; clone size: few; J gene: TRBJ1-2; D gene: TRBD1; CDR3 DNA: TGTGCCAGCAGCTTCGACAGGGACTATGGCTACACCTTC; CDR3 protein: CASSFDRDYGYTF
V gene: TRBV5-5; clone size: NA; J gene: TRBJ1-1; D gene: NA; CDR3 DNA: TGTGCCAGCAGCTTGGAAACAGGAAGGAACACTGAAGCTTTCTTT; CDR3 protein: CASSLETGRNTEAFF
V gene: TRBV12-2; clone size: NA; J gene: TRBJ1-6; D gene: NA; CDR3 DNA: TGTGCAAGTCGCTTAAATACATACTCCTATAATTCACCCCTCCACTTT; CDR3 protein: CASRLNTYSYNSPLHF
V gene: TRBV6-6; clone size: NA; J gene: TRBJ1-5; D gene: NA; CDR3 DNA: TGTGCCAGCAGTTACAGAGACAGAAACTACAATCAGCCCCAGCATTTT; CDR3 protein: CASSYRDRNYNQPQHF
V gene: TRBV27; clone size: NA; J gene: TRBJ1-2; D gene: TRBD1; CDR3 DNA: TGTGCCAGCAGCAGGGGGAACTATGGCTACACCTTC; CDR3 protein: CASSRGNYGYTF
V gene: TRBV29-1; clone size: NA; J gene: TRBJ1-2; D gene: NA; CDR3 DNA: TGCAGCGTTGTGACAGGCGGCTACACCTTC; CDR3 protein: CSVVTGGYTF
V gene: TRBV12-3/TRBV12-4; clone size: NA; J gene: TRBJ2-7; D gene: TRBD1; CDR3 DNA: TGTGCCAGCACAAGGGACAGCTCCTACGAGCAGTACTTC; CDR3 protein: CASTRDSSYEQYF
V gene: TRBV6-5; clone size: NA; J gene: TRBJ1-6; D gene: NA; CDR3 DNA: TGTGCCAGCAGCCCGACACATTATAATTCACCCCTCCACTTT; CDR3 protein: CASSPTHYNSPLHF
V gene: TRBV7-9; clone size: NA; J gene: TRBJ2-7; D gene: NA; CDR3 DNA: TGTGCCAGCAGCTTAGCTGACAACTTAGTGTACGAGCAGTACTTC; CDR3 protein: CASSLADNLVYEQYF
V gene: TRBV24-1; clone size: NA; J gene: TRBJ2-1; D gene: NA; CDR3 DNA: TGTGCCACCAGTGATTATACTACCTACCCTGGGAATGAGCAGTTCTTC; CDR3 protein: CATSDYTTYPGNEQFF
V gene: TRBV5-1; clone size: NA; J gene: TRBJ2-1; D gene: TRBD2; CDR3 DNA: TGCGCCAGCAGCTTGGTTCTAGCGGGATACAATGAGCAGTTCTTC; CDR3 protein: CASSLVLAGYNEQFF
V gene: TRBV7-2; clone size: NA; J gene: TRBJ2-1; D gene: TRBD2; CDR3 DNA: TGTGCCAGCAGCCCAGAGGGACTAGCTAGTAATGAGCAGTTCTTC; CDR3 protein: CASSPEGLASNEQFF
V gene: TRBV9; clone size: NA; J gene: TRBJ1-6; D gene: NA; CDR3 DNA: TGTGCCAGCAGCGTAGGTCTGGGTGACAGCTACGGTTCACCCCTCCACTTT; CDR3 protein: CASSVGLGDSYGSPLHF
V gene: TRBV15; clone size: NA; J gene: TRBJ1-2; D gene: NA; CDR3 DNA: TGTGCCACCAGCAACCCAAACAGGGCCACGAACTATGGCTACACCTTC; CDR3 protein: CATSNPNRATNYGYTF
V gene: TRBV19; clone size: NA; J gene: TRBJ2-7; D gene: NA; CDR3 DNA: TGTGCCAGTAGTATAGTCTACAGCCGGGAAACGAAGCAGTACTTC; CDR3 protein: CASSIVYSRETKQYF
V gene: TRBV10-3; clone size: NA; J gene: TRBJ2-2; D gene: TRBD1; CDR3 DNA: TGTGCCATCAGGGCCACAGGGGCGAACACCGGGGAGCTGTTTTTT; CDR3 protein: CAIRATGANTGELFF
V gene: TRBV10-2; clone size: NA; J gene: TRBJ2-2; D gene: NA; CDR3 DNA: TGCGCCAGCAGTAACGCGTTTTTGGCCGGGGAGCTGTTTTTT; CDR3 protein: CASSNAFLAGELFF
V gene: TRBV28; clone size: once; J gene: TRBJ1-1; D gene: NA; CDR3 DNA: TGTGCCAGCCGCCAGCCTCTAGTTAGTATGAACACTGAAGCTTTCTTT; CDR3 protein: CASRQPLVSMNTEAFF
V gene: TRBV6-5; clone size: NA; J gene: TRBJ1-2; D gene: TRBD1; CDR3 DNA: TGTGCCAGCAGTTGGGACAGGGAAACCTATGGCTACACCTTC; CDR3 protein: CASSWDRETYGYTF
V gene: TRBV5-1; clone size: NA; J gene: TRBJ1-1; D gene: NA; CDR3 DNA: TGCGCCAGCAGCTTTGGTAGCGGATACACTGAAGCTTTCTTT; CDR3 protein: CASSFGSGYTEAFF
V gene: TRBV7-7; clone size: once; J gene: TRBJ2-1; D gene: TRBD2; CDR3 DNA: TGTGCTAGCAGCTTAGAGGTAGCGGGAGCTTACAATGAGCAGTTCTTC; CDR3 protein: CASSLEVAGAYNEQFF
V gene: TRBV9; clone size: once; J gene: TRBJ1-4; D gene: NA; CDR3 DNA: TGTGCCAGCAGCGTAGCCGGGGGTGATGGTGAAAAACTGTTTTTT; CDR3 protein: CASSVAGGDGEKLFF
V gene: TRBV28; clone size: NA; J gene: TRBJ2-7; D gene: TRBD1; CDR3 DNA: TGTGCCAGCAGTGAGACAGGGGGTTATTTTAGCGAGCAGTACTTC; CDR3 protein: CASSETGGYFSEQYF
V gene: TRBV29-1; clone size: NA; J gene: TRBJ1-1; D gene: TRBD1; CDR3 DNA: TGCAGCGTCGGGGGGACAGGGGGCAACCTGAACACTGAAGCTTTCTTT; CDR3 protein: CSVGGTGGNLNTEAFF
V gene: TRBV3-1/TRBV3-2; clone size: NA; J gene: TRBJ2-1; D gene: NA; CDR3 DNA: TGTGCCAGCAGCAAAACGAGGAATGAGCAGTTCTTC; CDR3 protein: CASSKTRNEQFF
V gene: TRBV5-1; clone size: NA; J gene: TRBJ1-1; D gene: NA; CDR3 DNA: TGCGCCAGCAAACCGACCACTACGAACACTGAAGCTTTCTTT; CDR3 protein: CASKPTTTNTEAFF
V gene: TRBV3-1/TRBV3-2; clone size: NA; J gene: TRBJ2-7; D gene: TRBD2; CDR3 DNA: TGTGCCAGCAGCCGGCGGGAGGGTCACGAGCAGTACTTC; CDR3 protein: CASSRREGHEQYF
V gene: TRBV11-2; clone size: once; J gene: TRBJ2-1; D gene: NA; CDR3 DNA: TGTGCCAGCAGCGACAACAGGGATGAGCAGTTCTTC; CDR3 protein: CASSDNRDEQFF
V gene: TRBV6-5; clone size: once; J gene: TRBJ2-5; D gene: TRBD1; CDR3 DNA: TGTGCCAGCAGCCTTACAGGGGGACAAGAGACCCAGTACTTC; CDR3 protein: CASSLTGGQETQYF
V gene: TRBV30; clone size: NA; J gene: TRBJ1-2; D gene: NA; CDR3 DNA: TGTGCCTGGAGTGTATTGGCCTATGGCTACACCTTC; CDR3 protein: CAWSVLAYGYTF